This is a list of T cell receptor beta chains from one sample in a study of blood T cell repertoires in COVID-19. Here immunoSEQ multiplex PCR was the method, and the copy in TCRdb shows in-frame clones only, minus some. This sample yields around 170,000 clones, of which 75% to 85% are seen a single time; less than 2% belongs to the top ten. Sequenced sample: peripheral blood. These receptor sequences come from a human donor in a cohort sampled during active COVID-19. The CDR3 runs from the conserved cysteine through the conserved F or W. The D gene is left open where the match is weak. Expanded clones are given a class, and other clones once, few, many or no size at all.

v_gene: TRBV5-1
d_gene: TRBD1
j_gene: TRBJ2-7
abundance: .
CDR3aa: CASSLTGDSYEQYF
CDR3nt: TGCGCCAGCAGCTTGACAGGGGACTCCTACGAGCAGTACTTC

v_gene: TRBV5-4
d_gene: .
j_gene: TRBJ2-7
abundance: .
CDR3aa: CASSLIAGGYEQYF
CDR3nt: TGTGCCAGCAGCTTGATAGCCGGGGGCTACGAGCAGTACTTC

v_gene: TRBV3-1/TRBV3-2
d_gene: .
j_gene: TRBJ2-5
abundance: .
CDR3aa: CASSPQGGQETQYF
CDR3nt: TGTGCCAGCAGCCCCCAAGGGGGCCAAGAGACCCAGTACTTC

v_gene: TRBV9
d_gene: TRBD1
j_gene: TRBJ1-2
abundance: once
CDR3aa: CASSVALDRGNYGYTF
CDR3nt: TGTGCCAGCAGCGTAGCTCTGGACAGGGGGAACTATGGCTACACCTTC

v_gene: TRBV7-6
d_gene: .
j_gene: TRBJ2-7
abundance: .
CDR3aa: CASSPPGWTGTYEQYF
CDR3nt: TGTGCCAGCAGCCCGCCTGGATGGACTGGCACCTACGAGCAGTACTTC

v_gene: TRBV5-4
d_gene: TRBD2
j_gene: TRBJ2-7
abundance: .
CDR3aa: CASSLEGLAGEEQYF
CDR3nt: TGTGCCAGCAGCTTGGAGGGACTAGCGGGAGAAGAGCAGTACTTC

v_gene: TRBV7-2
d_gene: .
j_gene: TRBJ2-2
abundance: .
CDR3aa: CASSVQGTGELFF
CDR3nt: TGTGCCAGCAGCGTACAGGGAACCGGGGAGCTGTTTTTT

v_gene: TRBV27
d_gene: TRBD1
j_gene: TRBJ2-7
abundance: .
CDR3aa: CASSLLGTGGNEQYF
CDR3nt: TGTGCCAGCAGTTTATTGGGGACAGGGGGGAACGAGCAGTACTTC

v_gene: TRBV10-3
d_gene: TRBD1
j_gene: TRBJ1-3
abundance: .
CDR3aa: CAIRRDRGISGNTIYF
CDR3nt: TGTGCCATCAGACGGGACAGGGGAATCTCTGGAAACACCATATATTTT

v_gene: TRBV7-3
d_gene: .
j_gene: TRBJ1-1
abundance: .
CDR3aa: CASRGQVNTEAFF
CDR3nt: TGTGCCAGCAGGGGTCAGGTTAACACTGAAGCTTTCTTT

v_gene: TRBV27
d_gene: TRBD1
j_gene: TRBJ2-7
abundance: .
CDR3aa: CASSLYRDRVGYEQYF
CDR3nt: TGTGCCAGCAGTTTATACCGAGACAGGGTTGGCTACGAGCAGTACTTC

v_gene: TRBV7-2
d_gene: TRBD1
j_gene: TRBJ2-2
abundance: .
CDR3aa: CASSSRQGNTGELFF
CDR3nt: TGTGCCAGCAGCTCCCGACAGGGGAACACCGGGGAGCTGTTTTTT

v_gene: TRBV6-5
d_gene: .
j_gene: TRBJ1-6
abundance: .
CDR3aa: CASSYVRANSPLHF
CDR3nt: TGTGCCAGCAGTTACGTGAGGGCCAATTCACCCCTCCACTTT

v_gene: TRBV3-1/TRBV3-2
d_gene: .
j_gene: TRBJ2-4
abundance: .
CDR3aa: CASSQRGRAKNIQYF
CDR3nt: TGTGCCAGCAGCCAGAGAGGGAGAGCCAAAAACATTCAGTACTTC

v_gene: TRBV13
d_gene: .
j_gene: TRBJ2-7
abundance: .
CDR3aa: CASSLSRYGSVQYF
CDR3nt: TGTGCCAGCAGCTTATCCAGGTACGGTAGCGTTCAGTACTTC

v_gene: TRBV5-1
d_gene: TRBD1
j_gene: TRBJ2-7
abundance: .
CDR3aa: CASSHGQGSYEQYF
CDR3nt: TGCGCCAGCAGCCACGGACAGGGGTCCTACGAGCAGTACTTC

v_gene: TRBV29-1
d_gene: .
j_gene: TRBJ1-3
abundance: .
CDR3aa: CSARQFSGNTIYF
CDR3nt: TGCAGCGCACGACAGTTCTCTGGAAACACCATATATTTT

v_gene: TRBV4-3
d_gene: .
j_gene: TRBJ2-2
abundance: once
CDR3aa: CASSQDASLANTGELFF
CDR3nt: TGCGCCAGCAGCCAAGATGCGTCGCTAGCGAACACCGGGGAGCTGTTTTTT

v_gene: TRBV11-1
d_gene: .
j_gene: TRBJ1-1
abundance: .
CDR3aa: CASSLRSMNTEAFF
CDR3nt: TGTGCCAGCAGCTTACGGTCTATGAACACTGAAGCTTTCTTT

v_gene: TRBV28
d_gene: TRBD1
j_gene: TRBJ2-7
abundance: .
CDR3aa: CAIQDRGTYEQYF
CDR3nt: TGTGCCATCCAGGACAGGGGAACCTACGAGCAGTACTTC

v_gene: TRBV5-1
d_gene: .
j_gene: TRBJ1-4
abundance: .
CDR3aa: CASRTDPTNEKLFF
CDR3nt: TGCGCCAGTCGGACAGACCCAACTAATGAAAAACTGTTTTTT

v_gene: TRBV3-1/TRBV3-2
d_gene: .
j_gene: TRBJ1-4
abundance: .
CDR3aa: CASSGGGREKLFF
CDR3nt: TGTGCCAGCAGTGGGGGGGGTCGTGAAAAACTGTTTTTT

v_gene: TRBV19
d_gene: TRBD1
j_gene: TRBJ1-2
abundance: .
CDR3aa: CASRLGQGRGYTF
CDR3nt: TGTGCCAGTAGGCTGGGACAGGGACGCGGCTACACCTTC

v_gene: TRBV6-6
d_gene: TRBD1
j_gene: TRBJ1-2
abundance: once
CDR3aa: CASIPGQGLTMDGYTF
CDR3nt: TGTGCCAGCATTCCAGGACAGGGATTGACAATGGATGGCTACACCTTC